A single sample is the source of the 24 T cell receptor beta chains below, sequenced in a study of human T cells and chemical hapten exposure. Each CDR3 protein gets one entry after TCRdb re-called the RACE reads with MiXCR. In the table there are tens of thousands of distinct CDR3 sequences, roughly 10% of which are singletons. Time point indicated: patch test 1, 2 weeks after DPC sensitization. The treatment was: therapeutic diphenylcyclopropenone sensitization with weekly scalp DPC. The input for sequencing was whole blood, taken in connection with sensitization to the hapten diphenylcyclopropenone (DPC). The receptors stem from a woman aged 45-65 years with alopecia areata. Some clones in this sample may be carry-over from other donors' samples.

CDR3 sequence (DNA): TGTGCCAGCAGTGAAGGATTCTATGGCTACACCTTC. Encoded protein: CASSEGFYGYTF. The chain couples TRBV2 to TRBJ1-2; D call uncertain. CDR1 is SNHLY and CDR2 is FYNNEI in the germline V gene. The V gene lost 1 base and the J gene lost 4 bases, with 4 bases spanning the gap. CDR3 length: 12 amino acids. Supplemented by reference TRBV2 and TRBJ1-2, the full variable domain reads EPEVTQTPSHQVTQMGQEVILRCVPISNHLYFYWYRQILGQKVEFLVSFYNNEISEKSEIFDDQFSVERPDGSNFTLKIRSTKLEDSAMYFCASSEGFYGYTFGSGTRLTVV.

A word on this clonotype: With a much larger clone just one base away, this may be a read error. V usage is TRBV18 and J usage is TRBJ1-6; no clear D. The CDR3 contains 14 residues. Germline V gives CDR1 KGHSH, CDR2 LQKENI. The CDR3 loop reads CASSPQRRNLPLHF. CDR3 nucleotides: TGTGCCAGCTCACCACAGCGGCGTAATTTACCCCTCCACTTT.

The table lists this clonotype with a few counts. The CDR3 loop reads CASSFSHLPYNEQFF. The CDR3 DNA is TGTGCCAGCAGTTTTTCCCATCTTCCATACAATGAGCAGTTCTTC. This chain uses TRBV28 with TRBJ2-1, with D hard to call. The germline gives CDR1 MDHEN, CDR2 SYDVKM. V was clipped by 3 bases and J by 4 bases, with 13 bases between them. This CDR3 is 15 amino acids long.

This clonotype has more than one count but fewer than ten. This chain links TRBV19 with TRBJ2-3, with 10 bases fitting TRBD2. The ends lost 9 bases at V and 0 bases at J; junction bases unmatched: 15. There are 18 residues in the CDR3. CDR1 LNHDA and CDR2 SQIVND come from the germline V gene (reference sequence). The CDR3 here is CASSSPRTSGGSTDTQYF. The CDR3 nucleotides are TGTGCCAGCTCGAGCCCCCGGACTAGCGGAGGGAGCACAGATACGCAGTATTTT.

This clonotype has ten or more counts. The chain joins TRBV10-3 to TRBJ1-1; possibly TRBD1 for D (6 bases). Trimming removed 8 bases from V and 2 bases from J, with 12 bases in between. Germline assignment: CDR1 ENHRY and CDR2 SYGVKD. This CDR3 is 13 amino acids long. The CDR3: CAIRGAGNTEAFF. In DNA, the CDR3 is TGTGCCATCCGGGGGGCTGGCAACACTGAAGCTTTCTTT.

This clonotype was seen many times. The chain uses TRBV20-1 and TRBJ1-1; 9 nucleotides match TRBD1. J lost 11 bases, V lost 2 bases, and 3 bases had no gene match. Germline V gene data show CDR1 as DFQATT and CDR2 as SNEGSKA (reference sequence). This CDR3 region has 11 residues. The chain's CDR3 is CSARSGQGAFF. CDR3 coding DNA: TGCAGTGCTAGATCCGGACAGGGGGCTTTCTTT.

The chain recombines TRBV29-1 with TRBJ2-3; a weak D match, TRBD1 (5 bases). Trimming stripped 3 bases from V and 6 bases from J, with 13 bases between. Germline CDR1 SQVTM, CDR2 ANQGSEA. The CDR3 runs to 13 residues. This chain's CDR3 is CSVENYSGDTQYF. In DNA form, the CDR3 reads TGCAGCGTTGAGAACTACTCAGGGGATACGCAGTATTTT.

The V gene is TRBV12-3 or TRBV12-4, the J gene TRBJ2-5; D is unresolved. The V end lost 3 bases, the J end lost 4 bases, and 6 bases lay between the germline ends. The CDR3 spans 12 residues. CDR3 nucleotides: TGTGCCAGCAGTTTGGTACGAGAGACCCAGTACTTC. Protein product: CASSLVRETQYF.

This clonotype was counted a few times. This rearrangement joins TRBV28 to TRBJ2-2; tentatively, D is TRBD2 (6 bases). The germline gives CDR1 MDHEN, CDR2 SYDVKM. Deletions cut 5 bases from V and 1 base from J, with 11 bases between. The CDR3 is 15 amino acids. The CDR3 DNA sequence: TGTGCCAGCAGTCCCGGAGGGGTGAACACCGGGGAGCTGTTTTTT. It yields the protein CASSPGGVNTGELFF.

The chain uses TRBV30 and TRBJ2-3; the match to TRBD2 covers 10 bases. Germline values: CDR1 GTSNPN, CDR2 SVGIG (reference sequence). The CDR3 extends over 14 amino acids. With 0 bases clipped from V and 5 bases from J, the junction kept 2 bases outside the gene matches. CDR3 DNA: TGTGCCTGGAGTGTGCCTAGCGGGAGAGATACGCAGTATTTT. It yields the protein CAWSVPSGRDTQYF.

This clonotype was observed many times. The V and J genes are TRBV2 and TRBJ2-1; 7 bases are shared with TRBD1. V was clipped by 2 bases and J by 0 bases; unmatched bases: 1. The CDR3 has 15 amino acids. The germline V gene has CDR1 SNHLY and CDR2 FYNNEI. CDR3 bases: TGTGCCAGCAGTGAAAGGGGGCTCTCCTACAATGAGCAGTTCTTC. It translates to CASSERGLSYNEQFF. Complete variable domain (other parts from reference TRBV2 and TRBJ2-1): EPEVTQTPSHQVTQMGQEVILRCVPISNHLYFYWYRQILGQKVEFLVSFYNNEISEKSEIFDDQFSVERPDGSNFTLKIRSTKLEDSAMYFCASSERGLSYNEQFFGPGTRLTVL.

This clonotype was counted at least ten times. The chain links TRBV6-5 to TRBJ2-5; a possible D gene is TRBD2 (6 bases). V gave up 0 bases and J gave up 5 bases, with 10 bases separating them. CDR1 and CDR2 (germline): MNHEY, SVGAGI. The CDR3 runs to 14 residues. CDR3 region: CASSYSNGGETQYF. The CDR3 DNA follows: TGTGCCAGCAGTTACTCGAACGGAGGGGAGACCCAGTACTTC.

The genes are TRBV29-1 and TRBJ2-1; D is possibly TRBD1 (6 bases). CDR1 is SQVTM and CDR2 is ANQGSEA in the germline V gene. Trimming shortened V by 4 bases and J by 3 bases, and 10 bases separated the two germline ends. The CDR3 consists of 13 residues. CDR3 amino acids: CSVGAGDYNEQFF. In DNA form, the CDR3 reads TGCAGCGTTGGGGCAGGGGACTACAATGAGCAGTTCTTC.

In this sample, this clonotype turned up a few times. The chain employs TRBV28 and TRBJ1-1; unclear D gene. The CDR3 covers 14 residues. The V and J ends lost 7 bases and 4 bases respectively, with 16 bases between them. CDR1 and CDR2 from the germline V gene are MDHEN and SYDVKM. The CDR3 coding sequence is TGTGCCAGCACCCTTAGCAGGTTGTTCACTGAAGCTTTCTTT. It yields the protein CASTLSRLFTEAFF.

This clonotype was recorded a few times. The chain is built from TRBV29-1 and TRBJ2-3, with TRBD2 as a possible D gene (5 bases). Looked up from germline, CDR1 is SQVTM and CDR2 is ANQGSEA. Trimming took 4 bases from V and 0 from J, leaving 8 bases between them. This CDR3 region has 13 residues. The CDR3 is CSVGGSSTDTQYF. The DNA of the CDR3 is TGCAGCGTTGGAGGGTCTAGCACAGATACGCAGTATTTT.

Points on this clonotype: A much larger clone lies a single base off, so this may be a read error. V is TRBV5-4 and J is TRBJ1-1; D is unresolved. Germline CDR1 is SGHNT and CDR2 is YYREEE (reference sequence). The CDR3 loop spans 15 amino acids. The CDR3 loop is CASSSVSGKNTKAFF. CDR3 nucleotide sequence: TGTGCCAGCAGCTCAGTTAGTGGGAAGAACACTAAAGCTTTCTTT.

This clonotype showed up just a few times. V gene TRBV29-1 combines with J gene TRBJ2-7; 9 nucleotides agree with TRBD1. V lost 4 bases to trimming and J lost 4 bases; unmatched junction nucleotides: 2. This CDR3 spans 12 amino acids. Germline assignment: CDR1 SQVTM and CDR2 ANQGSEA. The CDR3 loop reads CSVGDRAYEQYF. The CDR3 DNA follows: TGCAGCGTTGGGGACAGGGCTTACGAGCAGTACTTC.

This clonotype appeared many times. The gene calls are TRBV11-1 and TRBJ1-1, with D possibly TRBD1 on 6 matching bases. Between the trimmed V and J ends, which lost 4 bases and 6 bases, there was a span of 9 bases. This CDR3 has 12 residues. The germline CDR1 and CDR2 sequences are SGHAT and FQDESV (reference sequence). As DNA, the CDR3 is TGTGCCAGCAGCTGGGAGGGGGCTGAAGCTTTCTTT. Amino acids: CASSWEGAEAFF.

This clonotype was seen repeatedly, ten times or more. The CDR3 DNA is TGCGCCAGCAGCCAAGAGCCGGGGAACACTGAAGCTTTCTTT. This encodes CASSQEPGNTEAFF. V usage is TRBV4-3 and J usage is TRBJ1-1; D remains ambiguous. This CDR3 region has 14 residues. V was shortened by 0 bases and J by 1 base, with 6 bases between the two germline ends. Germline V gene data show CDR1 as LGHNA and CDR2 as YSLEER.

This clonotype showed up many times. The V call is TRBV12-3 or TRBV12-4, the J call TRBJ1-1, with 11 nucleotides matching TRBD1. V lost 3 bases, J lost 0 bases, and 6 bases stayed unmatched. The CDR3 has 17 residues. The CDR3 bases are TGTGCCAGCAGTTTCGGACAGGGGGCGCGTCTGAACACTGAAGCTTTCTTT. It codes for CASSFGQGARLNTEAFF.

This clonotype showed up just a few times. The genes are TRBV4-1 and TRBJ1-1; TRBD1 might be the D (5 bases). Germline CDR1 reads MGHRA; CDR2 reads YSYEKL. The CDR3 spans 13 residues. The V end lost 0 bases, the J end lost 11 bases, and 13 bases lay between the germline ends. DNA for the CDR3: TGCGCCAGCAGCCAAGATTACGGGACTACGGCTTTCTTT. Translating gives CASSQDYGTTAFF.

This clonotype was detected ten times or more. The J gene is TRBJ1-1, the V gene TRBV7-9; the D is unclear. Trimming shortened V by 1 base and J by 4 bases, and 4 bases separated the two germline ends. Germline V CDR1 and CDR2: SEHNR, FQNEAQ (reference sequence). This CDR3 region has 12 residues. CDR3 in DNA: TGTGCCAGCAGCTTAGGCGTCACTGAAGCTTTCTTT. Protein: CASSLGVTEAFF. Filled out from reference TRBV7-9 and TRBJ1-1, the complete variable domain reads DTGVSQNPRHKITKRGQNVTFRCDPISEHNRLYWYRQTLGQGPEFLTYFQNEAQLEKSRLLSDRFSAERPKGSFSTLEIQRTEQGDSAMYLCASSLGVTEAFFGQGTRLTVV.

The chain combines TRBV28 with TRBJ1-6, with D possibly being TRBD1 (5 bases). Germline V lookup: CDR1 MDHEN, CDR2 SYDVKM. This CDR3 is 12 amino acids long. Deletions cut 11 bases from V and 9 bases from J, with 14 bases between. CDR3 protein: CAGQDRASPLHF. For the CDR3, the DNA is TGTGCCGGTCAAGACAGAGCTTCACCCCTCCACTTT.

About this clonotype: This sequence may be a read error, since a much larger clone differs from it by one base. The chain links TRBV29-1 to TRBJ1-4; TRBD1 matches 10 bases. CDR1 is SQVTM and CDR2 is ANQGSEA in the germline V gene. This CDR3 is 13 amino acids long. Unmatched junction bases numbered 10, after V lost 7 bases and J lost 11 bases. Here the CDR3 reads CSGVGQGPDKLFF. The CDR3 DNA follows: TGCAGCGGGGTGGGACAGGGGCCAGATAAACTGTTTTTT.